This T cell receptor beta chain was captured by sequencing in a study of radiotherapy plus CTLA-4 blockade in lung cancer. Looking at the study overall: Overall, approximately 18% of patients showed an objective response, while roughly 28% attained disease control. Study-wide findings and caveats: Together with interferon-beta, which increased in serum after radiation, early dynamic changes in blood T cell clones were reportedly the best predictors of response. Radiotherapy was combined with ipilimumab, and tumor-derived TCR clones then expanded in blood.

There are 15 residues in the CDR3. Germline V gene lookup returns CDR1 LNHDA and CDR2 SQIVND (reference sequence). Trimming shortened V by 4 bases and J by 0 bases, and 10 bases separated the two germline ends. This clone was observed a handful of times. Its antigen is still unknown. Some clones are missing from TCRdb's copy, which holds only in-frame ones; the method was immunoSEQ multiplex PCR. The repertoire holds approximately 77,000 clones, 78% seen once, with roughly 20% in the top ten. Sequenced material: peripheral blood, taken from a patient treated with radiotherapy plus ipilimumab. The chain recombines TRBV19 with TRBJ1-5, with D unresolved. The clonotype was recovered from a human donor with non-small cell lung cancer whose response to radiotherapy plus ipilimumab could not be evaluated. Some clones in this sample may be carry-over from other donors' samples. The CDR3: CASSTQSYSNQPQHF. Here the CDR3 DNA reads TGTGCCAGTAGTACACAGAGCTATAGCAATCAGCCCCAGCATTTT.